A selection of T cell receptor beta chains follows, all from one sample in a study of T-cell memory formation after mild COVID-19. TCRdb itself ran the 5' RACE reads through MiXCR, one entry per CDR3 protein. The table has around 300,000 distinct CDR3 sequences, approximately 13% seen once; the top ten hold about 20%. The material sequenced was PBMCs or a T cell subset sorted from them (not recorded which). Receptor source: a man younger than 35 who had mild COVID-19 (a few samples of this study predate the infection). Cell type and time point are not known. The CDR3 runs from the conserved cysteine through the conserved F or W. A D gene is named only where the DNA matches it firmly. Size tells how often a clone was seen (once, few, many) or the class of an expanded clone, and some rows leave it out.

CDR3 | DNA | J | D | V | size
CASSLTERRSGNTIYF | TGCGCCAGCAGCTTGACAGAACGGCGATCTGGAAACACCATATATTTT | TRBJ1-3 | - | TRBV5-1 | few
CASSPQGGFGNQPKHF | TGTGCCAGCAGCCCACAGGGAGGCTTCGGCAATCAGCCCAAGCATTTT | TRBJ1-5 | - | TRBV7-2 | -
CASRSGGGYGYTF | TGTGCCAGCAGGTCGGGGGGCGGCTATGGCTACACCTTC | TRBJ1-2 | - | TRBV7-9 | few
CASSSANVNTEAFF | TGCGCCAGCAGCTCAGCTAACGTGAACACTGAAGCTTTCTTT | TRBJ1-1 | - | TRBV5-1 | -
CASSLEGNNSPLHF | TGTGCCAGCAGTTTGGAGGGTAATAATTCACCCCTCCACTTT | TRBJ1-6 | - | TRBV12-3/TRBV12-4 | few
CASSLGQGAEAFF | TGTGCCAGCAGTTTAGGACAGGGGGCTGAAGCTTTCTTT | TRBJ1-1 | TRBD1 | TRBV27 | many
CASSKAGSRDEQFF | TGTGCCAGCAGCAAAGCCGGAAGCCGTGATGAGCAGTTCTTC | TRBJ2-1 | - | TRBV21-1 | -
CASSLYPGGFNSPLHF | TGTGCCAGCAGTTTGTACCCGGGGGGATTTAATTCACCCCTCCACTTT | TRBJ1-6 | - | TRBV12-3/TRBV12-4 | many
CASSAGLRTDTQYF | TGTGCCAGCAGTGCAGGACTCCGCACAGATACGCAGTATTTT | TRBJ2-3 | - | TRBV12-3/TRBV12-4 | many
CASSYSVGGVETQYF | TGTGCCAGCAGTTACTCGGTCGGCGGGGTAGAGACCCAGTACTTC | TRBJ2-5 | - | TRBV6-6 | few
CASRRQGSGYTF | TGTGCCAGCAGACGACAGGGTAGTGGCTACACCTTC | TRBJ1-2 | TRBD1 | TRBV6-5 | -
CASSELGKGSNEQFF | TGTGCCAGCAGTGAACTCGGAAAGGGGTCCAATGAGCAGTTCTTC | TRBJ2-1 | - | TRBV25-1 | few
CASRLNPERDYGYTF | TGTGCCAGCAGACTTAACCCGGAGAGGGACTATGGCTACACCTTC | TRBJ1-2 | - | TRBV6-6 | few